This T cell receptor (beta chain) was identified in a study of CXCR3-negative and CXCR3-positive naive CD8 T cells. At the level of the study: Libraries each contributed about 1.5 +/- 0.3 million TRB reads, for about 135 million in total.

cDNA libraries for TRB were generated by 5' RACE incorporating UMI labels. Following a re-call of the 5' RACE reads, TCRdb has one entry per CDR3 protein and lacks DNA. This sample's clone table lists some 130,000 distinct CDR3 sequences. From germline, CDR1 is SGHRS and CDR2 YFSETQ. This CDR3 has 17 amino acids. Comment on this clonotype: The antigen is unknown.

Study-wide results and limits: Naive subsets were similarly diverse, while memory CD8+ repertoires were much less diverse.

Using triplicate sorts, 300,000 or so cells were collected each time from every CD8+ T cell subset. The clonotype comes from a human donor in good health. Some clones in this sample may be carry-over from other donors' samples. This chain connects TRBV5-1 to TRBJ1-1; checking the TCRdb D call of TRBD1 is not possible without DNA. Sequenced material: naive CXCR3- CD8+ T cells from blood. As for subset: CD45RO-CCR7+CD27+CD95- naive CD8+ T cells lacking CXCR3 (TNR3-). The CDR3 sequence is CASSDGGPGGMNTEAFF.